These T cell receptor beta chains were read from a single sample in a study of Ad26.COV2.S vaccination and SARS-CoV-2 variants. Data came from immunoSEQ multiplex PCR; TCRdb stores just in-frame clones and leaves some out. The table records about 470,000 clones, 90% of them present only once. Here the sequenced sample was peripheral blood, taken in a trial of Ad26.COV2.S vaccine versus placebo. The source of these receptors is a person between 18 and 59 years old who received the Ad26.COV2.S COVID-19 vaccine or a placebo. Both conserved end residues are part of each CDR3. D genes are given only for firm matches. A row's size may be missing; if present it is once, few, many or a size class.

d_call j_call clone_size v_call cdr3_nt cdr3_aa
TRBD1 TRBJ2-1 once TRBV19 TGTGCCAGTAGCGACAGGGGAAGCTCCTACAATGAGCAGTTCTTC CASSDRGSSYNEQFF
- TRBJ1-5 - TRBV28 TGTGCCAGCAGTTTCCAGCGGATCAATCAGCCCCAGCATTTT CASSFQRINQPQHF
- TRBJ1-1 - TRBV15 TGTGCCACCAGCAGAGAGAGGGGTATGAACACTGAAGCTTTCTTT CATSRERGMNTEAFF
- TRBJ2-1 once TRBV2 TGTGCCAGCAGGTTCCGGGACCTCCGGGCTAATGAGCAGTTCTTC CASRFRDLRANEQFF
- TRBJ1-6 - TRBV15 TGTGCCACCAGCAGAGTCTCCTATAATTCACCCCTCCACTTT CATSRVSYNSPLHF
- TRBJ2-1 - TRBV7-3 TGTGCCAGCAGCATGCCGGGACTGGATAACAATGAGCAGTTCTTC CASSMPGLDNNEQFF
TRBD2 TRBJ2-2 - TRBV11-2 TGTGCCAGCAAAGGACTAGCGGGAGTTGGGGAGCTGTTTTTT CASKGLAGVGELFF
- TRBJ2-7 - TRBV5-6 TGTGCCAGCAGCTTTGGGGCTGGTTCCTACGAGCAGTACTTC CASSFGAGSYEQYF
TRBD1 TRBJ2-2 - TRBV6-4 TGTGCCAGCAGTGACTCATGGGGACAGGGTAACGGGGAGCTGTTTTTT CASSDSWGQGNGELFF
- TRBJ1-6 - TRBV30 TGTGCCTGGACCCGATCTCGACTAAGGTCCCCTAATTCACCCCTCCACTTT CAWTRSRLRSPNSPLHF
- TRBJ2-1 - TRBV11-2 TGTGCCAGCAGCTTATTACAGGGTTTGGGTGAGCAGTTCTTC CASSLLQGLGEQFF
- TRBJ1-1 - TRBV20-1 TGCAGTGCTATGGAAGTAACTGAAGCTTTCTTT CSAMEVTEAFF
TRBD1 TRBJ2-4 - TRBV5-5 TGTGCCAGCAGCTTGAGGGCCCCAGCAGGGGGCTCGAACGCCAAAAACATTCAGTACTTC CASSLRAPAGGSNAKNIQYF
- TRBJ1-2 - TRBV27 TGTGCCAGCAGCCCGCGAGGGAGCTATGGCTACACCTTC CASSPRGSYGYTF
- TRBJ2-3 - TRBV28 TGTGCCAGCAGCGCGGGGGATACGCAGTATTTT CASSAGDTQYF
- TRBJ2-5 - TRBV28 TGTGCCAGCAAACCCGGACCAGCGCAAACCGGGGAGACCCAGTACTTC CASKPGPAQTGETQYF